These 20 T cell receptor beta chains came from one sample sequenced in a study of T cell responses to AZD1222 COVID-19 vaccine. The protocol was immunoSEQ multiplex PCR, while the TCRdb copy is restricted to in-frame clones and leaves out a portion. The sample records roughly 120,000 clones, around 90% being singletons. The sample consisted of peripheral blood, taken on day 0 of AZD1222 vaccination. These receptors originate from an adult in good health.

CDR3 nucleotides: TGTGCCAGCACCGTGAGCCAGGCAGATTACAATGAGCAGTTCTTC. As protein: CASTVSQADYNEQFF. The rearrangement uses TRBV5-4 and TRBJ2-1; D not certain. CDR1 is SGHNT, CDR2 YYREEE, per germline (reference sequence). This CDR3 comprises 15 residues. Between the trimmed V and J ends, which lost 6 bases and 4 bases, there was a span of 17 bases. Full variable domain (rest looked up from reference TRBV5-4 and TRBJ2-1): ETGVTQSPTHLIKTRGQQVTLRCSSQSGHNTVSWYQQALGQGPQFIFQYYREEENGRGNFPPRFSGLQFPNYSSELNVNALELDDSALYLCASTVSQADYNEQFFGPGTRLTVL.

The CDR3 sequence: CASSAHRGTYNEQFF. The CDR3 bases are TGTGCCAGCAGCGCTCACAGGGGTACCTACAATGAGCAGTTCTTC. V is TRBV7-8 and J is TRBJ2-1; 7 bases fit TRBD1. With 5 bases clipped from V and 2 bases from J, the junction kept 6 bases outside the gene matches. CDR3 length: 15 residues. Per the germline V gene, CDR1 is SGHVS and CDR2 is FQNEAQ.

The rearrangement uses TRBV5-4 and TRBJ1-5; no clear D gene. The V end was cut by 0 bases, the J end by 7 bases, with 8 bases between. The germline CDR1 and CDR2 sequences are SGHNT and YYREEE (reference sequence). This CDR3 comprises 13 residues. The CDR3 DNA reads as TGTGCCAGCAGCTTGGGGGTAGGGCAGCCCCAGCATTTT. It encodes CASSLGVGQPQHF.

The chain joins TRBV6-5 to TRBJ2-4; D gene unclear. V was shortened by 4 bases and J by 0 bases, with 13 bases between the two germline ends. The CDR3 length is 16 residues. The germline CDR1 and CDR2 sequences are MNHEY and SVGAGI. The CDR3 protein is CASSSRWQLAKNIQYF. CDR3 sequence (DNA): TGTGCCAGCAGTTCGAGGTGGCAACTAGCCAAAAACATTCAGTACTTC.

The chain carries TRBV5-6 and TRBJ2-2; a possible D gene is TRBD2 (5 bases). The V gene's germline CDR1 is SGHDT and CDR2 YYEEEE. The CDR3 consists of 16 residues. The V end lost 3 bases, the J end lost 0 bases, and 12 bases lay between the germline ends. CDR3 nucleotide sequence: TGTGCCAGCAGCTCCTATGACGGGACGAACACCGGGGAGCTGTTTTTT. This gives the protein CASSSYDGTNTGELFF.

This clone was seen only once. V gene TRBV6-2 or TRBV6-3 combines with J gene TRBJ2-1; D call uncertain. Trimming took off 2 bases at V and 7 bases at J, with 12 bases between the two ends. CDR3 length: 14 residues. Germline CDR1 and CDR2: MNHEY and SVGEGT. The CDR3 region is CASSYAHGPNEQFF. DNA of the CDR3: TGTGCCAGCAGTTACGCACATGGGCCTAATGAGCAGTTCTTC.

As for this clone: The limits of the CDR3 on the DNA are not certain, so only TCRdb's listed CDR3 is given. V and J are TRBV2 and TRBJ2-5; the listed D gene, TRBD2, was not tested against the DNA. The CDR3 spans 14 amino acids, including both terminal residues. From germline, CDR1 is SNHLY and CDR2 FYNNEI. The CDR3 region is CASILGGSWQTQYF.

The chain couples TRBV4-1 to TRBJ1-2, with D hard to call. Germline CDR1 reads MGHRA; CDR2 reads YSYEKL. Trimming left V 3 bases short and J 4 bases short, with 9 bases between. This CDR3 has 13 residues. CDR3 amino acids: CASSQGFGYGYTF. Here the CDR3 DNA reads TGCGCCAGCAGCCAGGGCTTCGGCTATGGCTACACCTTC.

The CDR3 spells CASSRQGYGYTF. CDR3 nucleotide sequence: TGTGCCAGCAGCAGACAGGGGTATGGCTACACCTTC. V and J are TRBV25-1 and TRBJ1-2; 8 nucleotides align to TRBD1. CDR1 and CDR2 (germline): MGHDK, SYGVNS. The CDR3 consists of 12 residues. V shed 6 bases, J shed 5 bases, and the junction held 2 bases outside the gene matches.

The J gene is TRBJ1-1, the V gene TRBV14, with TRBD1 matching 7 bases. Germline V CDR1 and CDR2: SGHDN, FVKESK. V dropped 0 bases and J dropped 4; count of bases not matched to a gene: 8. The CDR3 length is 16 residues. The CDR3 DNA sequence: TGTGCCAGCAGCCAAGATAGCAGGGGGTGGGTCACTGAAGCTTTCTTT. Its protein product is CASSQDSRGWVTEAFF.

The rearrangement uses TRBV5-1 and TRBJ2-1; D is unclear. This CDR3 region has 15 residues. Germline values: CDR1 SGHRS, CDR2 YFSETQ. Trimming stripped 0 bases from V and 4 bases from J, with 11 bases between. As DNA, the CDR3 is TGCGCCAGCAGCTTGGTTCGCGGCCCATACAATGAGCAGTTCTTC. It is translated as CASSLVRGPYNEQFF.

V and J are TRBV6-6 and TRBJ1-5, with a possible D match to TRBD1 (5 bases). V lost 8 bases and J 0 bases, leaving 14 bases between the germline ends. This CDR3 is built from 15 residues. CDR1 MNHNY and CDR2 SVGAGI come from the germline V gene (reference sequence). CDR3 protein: CASLWGKYSNQPQHF. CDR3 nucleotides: TGTGCCAGCCTATGGGGGAAATATAGCAATCAGCCCCAGCATTTT.

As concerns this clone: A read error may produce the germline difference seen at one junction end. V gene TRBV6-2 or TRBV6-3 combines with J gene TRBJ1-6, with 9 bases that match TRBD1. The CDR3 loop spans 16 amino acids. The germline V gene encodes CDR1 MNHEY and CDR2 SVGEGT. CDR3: CASSDSGTGFHSPLHF. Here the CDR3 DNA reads TGTGCCAGCAGTGACTCGGGGACAGGGTTTCATTCACCCCTCCACTTT.

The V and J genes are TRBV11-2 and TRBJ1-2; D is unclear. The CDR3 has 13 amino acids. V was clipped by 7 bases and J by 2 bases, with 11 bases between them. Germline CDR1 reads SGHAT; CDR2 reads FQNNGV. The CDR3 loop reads CASNKIQNYGYTF. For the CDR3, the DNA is TGTGCCAGCAACAAAATTCAAAACTATGGCTACACCTTC.

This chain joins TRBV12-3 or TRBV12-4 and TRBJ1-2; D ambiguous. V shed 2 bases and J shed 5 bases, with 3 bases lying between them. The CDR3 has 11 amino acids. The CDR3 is CASSLPYGYTF. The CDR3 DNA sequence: TGTGCCAGCAGTTTACCTTATGGCTACACCTTC.

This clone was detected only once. In DNA, the CDR3 is TGTGCCAGCAGCCTACAGCCCCATAGCAATCAGCCCCAGCATTTT. Amino acids: CASSLQPHSNQPQHF. J is TRBJ1-5 and V is TRBV7-2; D remains unclear. V dropped 5 bases and J dropped 0 bases, with 11 bases sitting between them. CDR1 and CDR2 from the germline V gene are SGHTA and FQGNSA. The CDR3 has 15 residues.

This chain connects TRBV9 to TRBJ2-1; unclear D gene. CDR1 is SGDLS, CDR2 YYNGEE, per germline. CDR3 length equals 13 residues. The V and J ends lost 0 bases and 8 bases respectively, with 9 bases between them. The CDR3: CASSVGPLHEQFF. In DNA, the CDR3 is TGTGCCAGCAGCGTAGGTCCGTTGCATGAGCAGTTCTTC.

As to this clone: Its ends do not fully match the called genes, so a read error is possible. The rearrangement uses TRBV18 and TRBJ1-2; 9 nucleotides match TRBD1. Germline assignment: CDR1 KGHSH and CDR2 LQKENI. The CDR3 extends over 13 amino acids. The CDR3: CASSSGTGYEVDF. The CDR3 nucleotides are TGTGCCAGCTCGTCCGGGACAGGGTATGAGGTCGACTTC.

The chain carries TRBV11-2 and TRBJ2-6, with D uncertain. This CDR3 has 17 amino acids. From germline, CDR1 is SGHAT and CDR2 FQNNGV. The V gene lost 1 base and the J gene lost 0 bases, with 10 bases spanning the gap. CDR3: CASSLGKLRSGANVLTF. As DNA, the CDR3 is TGTGCCAGCAGCTTAGGAAAATTGCGCTCTGGGGCCAACGTCCTGACTTTC.

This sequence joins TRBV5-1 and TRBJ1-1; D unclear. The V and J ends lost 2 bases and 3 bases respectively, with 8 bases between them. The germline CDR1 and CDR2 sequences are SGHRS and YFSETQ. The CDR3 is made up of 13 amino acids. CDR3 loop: CASSFVGDTEAFF. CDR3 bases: TGCGCCAGCAGCTTTGTCGGGGACACTGAAGCTTTCTTT.